This T cell receptor beta chain was captured in a study of cytomegalovirus exposure and HLA in healthy donors. Study results and limitations: The study found most TCR sequences rare, yet found some public TCRs in many donors. Cytomegalovirus-associated status was assigned to 164 TCR beta chains. It was reportedly the case that the classifier diagnosed cytomegalovirus status with high specificity and sensitivity. In vitro testing confirmed three CMV-associated chains as specific for CMV antigens.

Using immunoSEQ multiplex PCR, the repertoire was profiled, and TCRdb retains in-frame clones only, with some absent. Here the sample spans around 250,000 clones, nearly 90% being singletons. Comment on this clone: Antigen specificity is unknown.

The CDR3 extends over 12 amino acids. The germline V gene has CDR1 GTSNPN and CDR2 SVGIG (reference sequence). Trimming removed 2 bases from V and 0 bases from J, with 4 bases in between. The V gene is TRBV30, the J gene TRBJ1-2; no firm D call. The source of this sequence is a woman aged 18-29 years in good health and CMV-seronegative. Source material: PBMCs. For the CDR3, the DNA is TGTGCCTGGAGTCTAGCTAACTATGGCTACACCTTC. Translating gives CAWSLANYGYTF.